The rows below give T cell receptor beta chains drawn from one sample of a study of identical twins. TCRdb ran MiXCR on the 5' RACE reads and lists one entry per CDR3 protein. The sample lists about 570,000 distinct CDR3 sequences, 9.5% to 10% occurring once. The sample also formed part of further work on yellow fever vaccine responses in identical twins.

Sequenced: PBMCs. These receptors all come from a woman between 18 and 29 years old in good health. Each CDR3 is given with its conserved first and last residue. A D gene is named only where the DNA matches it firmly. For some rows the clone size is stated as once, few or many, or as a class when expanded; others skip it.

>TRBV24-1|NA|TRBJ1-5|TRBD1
TGTGCCACCAGTGACCAAGGACAGGGGGCTAGCAATCAGCCCCAGCATTTT
CATSDQGQGASNQPQHF
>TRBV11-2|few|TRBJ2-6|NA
TGTGCCAGCAGAAATACAGGCTTGGCCGGCTCTGGGGCCAACGTCCTGACTTTC
CASRNTGLAGSGANVLTF
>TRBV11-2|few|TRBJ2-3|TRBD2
TGTGCCAGCAGCGAGTGGACTAGCGGGAGGGGAGCAGATACGCAGTATTTT
CASSEWTSGRGADTQYF
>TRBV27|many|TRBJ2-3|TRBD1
TGTGCCAGCGGCTACCGGGACAGAAACACAGATACGCAGTATTTT
CASGYRDRNTDTQYF
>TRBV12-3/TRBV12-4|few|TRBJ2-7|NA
TGTGCCAGCAGTTTAGCGACAGCCGAGTACGAGCAGTACTTC
CASSLATAEYEQYF
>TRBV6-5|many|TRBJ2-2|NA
TGTGCCAGCAGTTCGACAGTTAACACCGGGGAGCTGTTTTTT
CASSSTVNTGELFF
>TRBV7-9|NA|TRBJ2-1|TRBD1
TGTGCCAGCAGCCATCCGGGACAGGGGTACAATGAGCAGTTCTTC
CASSHPGQGYNEQFF
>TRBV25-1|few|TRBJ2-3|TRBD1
TGTGCCAGCAGTGAAACCCGGGACAGACCCACAGATACGCAGTATTTT
CASSETRDRPTDTQYF
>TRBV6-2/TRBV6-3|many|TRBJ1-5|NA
TGTGCCAGCAGTTACACAGATAGCCATCAGCCCCAGCATTTT
CASSYTDSHQPQHF
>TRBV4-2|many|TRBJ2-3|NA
TGTGCCAGCAGCCGGGACCCAGGCGTGAATACGCAGTATTTT
CASSRDPGVNTQYF
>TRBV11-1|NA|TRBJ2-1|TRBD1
TGTGCCAGCAGCTTGGATGGACAGGGTTTAAGCTCCTACAATGAGCAGTTCTTC
CASSLDGQGLSSYNEQFF
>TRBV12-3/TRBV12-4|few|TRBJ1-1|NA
TGTGCCAGCAATATGGCCGGCACTGAAGCTTTCTTT
CASNMAGTEAFF
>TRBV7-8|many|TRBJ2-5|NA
TGTGCCAGCAGCTTATTATCAGTCCTGGACGAAGAGACCCAGTACTTC
CASSLLSVLDEETQYF
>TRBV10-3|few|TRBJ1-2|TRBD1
TGTGCCACCCAAACGGACAGGGAATATGGCTACACCTTC
CATQTDREYGYTF
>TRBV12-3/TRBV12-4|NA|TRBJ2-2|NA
TGTGCCAGCAGTGCAATGGCGGGTAGAACCGGGGAGCTGTTTTTT
CASSAMAGRTGELFF
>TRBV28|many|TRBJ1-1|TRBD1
TGTGCCAGCAGTTTTTTAGACAGGGGAGCAGAAGCTTTCTTT
CASSFLDRGAEAFF
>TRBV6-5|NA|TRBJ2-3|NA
TGTGCCAGCAGTTACCCCCCCGGGGGGCAGAGCACAGATACGCAGTATTTT
CASSYPPGGQSTDTQYF
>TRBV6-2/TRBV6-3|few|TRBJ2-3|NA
TGTGCCAGCGAACAGATCCACACAGATACGCAGTATTTT
CASEQIHTDTQYF
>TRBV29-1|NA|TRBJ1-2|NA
TGCAGCGTTGGGTCAGACCTTAACTATGGCTACACCTTC
CSVGSDLNYGYTF
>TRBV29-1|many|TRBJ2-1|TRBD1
TGCAGCGTTGGGGGCACACAGGGGGACCTCCATGAGCAGTTCTTC
CSVGGTQGDLHEQFF
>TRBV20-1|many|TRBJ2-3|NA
TGCAGTGCTAGTTCTAGCAGTAGCACAGATACGCAGTATTTT
CSASSSSSTDTQYF
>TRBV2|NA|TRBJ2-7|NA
TGTGCCAGCAGTGAGGTAGGGGGGCGCTACGAGCAGTACTTC
CASSEVGGRYEQYF
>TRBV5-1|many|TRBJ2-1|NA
TGCGCCAGCAGCTTGGCCGATGGGGAGCAGTTCTTC
CASSLADGEQFF
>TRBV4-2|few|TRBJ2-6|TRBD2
TGTGCCAGCAGCCAAGAGGAGCGGGGGGGCCCTGGGGCCAACGTCCTGACTTTC
CASSQEERGGPGANVLTF
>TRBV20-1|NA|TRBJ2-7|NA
TGCAGTGCTAGCCCCGCGGGGAGCGAGCAGTACTTC
CSASPAGSEQYF
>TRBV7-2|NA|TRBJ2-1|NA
TGTGCCAGCAGCCAGACTCTGCCCGCCTACAATGAGCAGTTCTTC
CASSQTLPAYNEQFF
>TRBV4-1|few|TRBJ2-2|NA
TGCGCCAGCAGCCCTGTACAGGCCGGGGAGCTGTTTTTT
CASSPVQAGELFF
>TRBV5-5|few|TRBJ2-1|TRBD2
TGTGCCAGCAGCTTACAGGGGACTAGCGGGAGCTCCTACAATGAGCAGTTCTTC
CASSLQGTSGSSYNEQFF
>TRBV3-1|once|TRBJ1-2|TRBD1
TGTGCCAGCTCCCGTGGGACAGGGTCGAACTATGGCTACACCTTC
CASSRGTGSNYGYTF
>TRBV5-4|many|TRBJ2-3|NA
TGTGCCAGCAGCGTCGGGCGAGGGGTTACGCAGTATTTT
CASSVGRGVTQYF
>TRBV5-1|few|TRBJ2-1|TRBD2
TGCGCCAGCAGCTCAGGACTAGCGGGAGGTCTTCGCTCCTACAATGAGCAGTTCTTC
CASSSGLAGGLRSYNEQFF
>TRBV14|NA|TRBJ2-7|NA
TGTGCCAGCAGCCACGGACACAGCTACGAGCAGTACTTC
CASSHGHSYEQYF
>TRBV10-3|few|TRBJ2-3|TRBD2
TGTGCCACCACTTCTAGCGGGAACACAGATACGCAGTATTTT
CATTSSGNTDTQYF
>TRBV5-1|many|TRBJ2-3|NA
TGCGCCAGCAGCTTGGGGAGCGGTGGCGATACGCAGTATTTT
CASSLGSGGDTQYF
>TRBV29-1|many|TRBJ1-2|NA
TGCAGCGTTGAAAAGTGGGGGGACTATGGCTACACCTTC
CSVEKWGDYGYTF
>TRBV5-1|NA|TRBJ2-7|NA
TGCGCCAGCAGCCGGGAGGCAGGGGCCTTCGACGAGCAGTACTTC
CASSREAGAFDEQYF
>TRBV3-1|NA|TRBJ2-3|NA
TGTGCCAGCAGCCACTTGTGTTCAAGGACGGCTAGCACAGATACGCAGTATTTT
CASSHLCSRTASTDTQYF
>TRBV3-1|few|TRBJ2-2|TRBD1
TGTGCCAGCAGCCAAGATTGGAGACAGGGTAAAACCGGGGAGCTGTTTTTT
CASSQDWRQGKTGELFF
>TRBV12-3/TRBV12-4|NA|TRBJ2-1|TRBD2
TGTGCCAGCATCAACGGCCTAGCGGGAGGTTCGGCTTACAATGAGCAGTTCTTC
CASINGLAGGSAYNEQFF
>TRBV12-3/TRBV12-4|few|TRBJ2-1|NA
TGTGCCAGCAGTTTTAATCAGGCCCGTGAGCAGTTCTTC
CASSFNQAREQFF
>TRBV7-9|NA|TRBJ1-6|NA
TGTGCCAGCAGCTTAAACGCAGGGAGCTCCTATAATTCACCCCTCCACTTT
CASSLNAGSSYNSPLHF
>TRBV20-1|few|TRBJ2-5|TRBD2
TGCAGCGCGGGGGGCGGGAAGACCCAGTACTTC
CSAGGGKTQYF
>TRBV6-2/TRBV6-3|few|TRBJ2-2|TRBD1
TGTGCCAGCAGCAAGACAGGGAAGAACACCGGGGAGCTGTTTTTT
CASSKTGKNTGELFF
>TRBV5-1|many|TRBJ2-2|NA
TGTGCCAGCAGCTTGGTCCCCGGGGAGCTGTTTTTT
CASSLVPGELFF
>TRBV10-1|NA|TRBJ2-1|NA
TGCGCCAGCAGTGATGGTTACTACAATGAGCAGTTCTTC
CASSDGYYNEQFF
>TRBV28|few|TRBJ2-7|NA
TGTGCCAGCAGATCCGGACAAATCTACGAGCAGTACTTC
CASRSGQIYEQYF
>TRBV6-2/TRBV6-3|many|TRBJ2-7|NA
TGTGCCAGCAGTTACTCGAAGGGAGGCGAGCAGTACTTC
CASSYSKGGEQYF
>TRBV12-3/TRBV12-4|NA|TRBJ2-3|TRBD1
TGTGCCAGCAGTGGGACAGGGGGAGGGACAGATACGCAGTATTTT
CASSGTGGGTDTQYF
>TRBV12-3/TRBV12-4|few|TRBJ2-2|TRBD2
TGTGCCAGCGGGGGGGGATTTGGCACCGGGGAGCTGTTTTTT
CASGGGFGTGELFF
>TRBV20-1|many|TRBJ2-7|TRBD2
TGCAGTGCTTTATCAGCTAGCGGGGGGTTCTCCTACGAGCAGTACTTC
CSALSASGGFSYEQYF
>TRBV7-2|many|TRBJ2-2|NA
TGTGCCAGCAGCAAACGACCGGGACAAGGTTTTGCCGGGGAGCTGTTTTTT
CASSKRPGQGFAGELFF
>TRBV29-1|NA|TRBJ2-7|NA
TGCAGCGTTGGTCCCAGGTTCCCCCTCGAGCAGTACTTC
CSVGPRFPLEQYF